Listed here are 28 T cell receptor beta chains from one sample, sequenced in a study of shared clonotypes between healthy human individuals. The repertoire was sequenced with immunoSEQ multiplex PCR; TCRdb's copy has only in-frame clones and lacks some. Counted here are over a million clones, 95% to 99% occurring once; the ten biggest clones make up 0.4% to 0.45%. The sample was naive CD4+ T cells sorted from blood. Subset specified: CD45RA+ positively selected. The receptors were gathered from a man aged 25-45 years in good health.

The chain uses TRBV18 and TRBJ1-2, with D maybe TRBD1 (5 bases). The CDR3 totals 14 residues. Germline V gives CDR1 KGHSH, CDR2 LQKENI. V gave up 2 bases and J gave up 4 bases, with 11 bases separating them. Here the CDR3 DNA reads TGTGCCAGCTCACCAAAGGACATCATCTATGGCTACACCTTC. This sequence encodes CASSPKDIIYGYTF.

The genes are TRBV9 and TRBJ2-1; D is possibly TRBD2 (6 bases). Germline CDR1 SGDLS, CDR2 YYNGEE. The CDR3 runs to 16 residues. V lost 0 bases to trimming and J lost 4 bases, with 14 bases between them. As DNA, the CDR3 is TGTGCCAGCAGCGTAGGGAGGGCCCAATCGTACAATGAGCAGTTCTTC. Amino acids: CASSVGRAQSYNEQFF. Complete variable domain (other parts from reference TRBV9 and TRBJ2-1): DSGVTQTPKHLITATGQRVTLRCSPRSGDLSVYWYQQSLDQGLQFLIQYYNGEERAKGNILERFSAQQFPDLHSELNLSSLELGDSALYFCASSVGRAQSYNEQFFGPGTRLTVL.

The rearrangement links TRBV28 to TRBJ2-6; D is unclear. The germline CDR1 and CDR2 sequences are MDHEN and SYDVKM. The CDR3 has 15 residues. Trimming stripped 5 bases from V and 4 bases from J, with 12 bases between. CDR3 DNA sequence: TGTGCCAGCAGTCGAGCAGTCTCCGGGGCCAACGTCCTGACTTTC. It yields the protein CASSRAVSGANVLTF.

The CDR3 coding sequence is TGTGCCAGCAGCTTGTGGAGGGTGAGCTCCTACAATGAGCAGTTCTTC. Encoded protein: CASSLWRVSSYNEQFF. The chain is built from TRBV5-6 and TRBJ2-1, with TRBD2 as a possible D gene (6 bases). The V end lost 1 base, the J end lost 0 bases, and 11 bases lay between the germline ends. The V gene's germline CDR1 is SGHDT and CDR2 YYEEEE. The CDR3 runs to 16 residues.

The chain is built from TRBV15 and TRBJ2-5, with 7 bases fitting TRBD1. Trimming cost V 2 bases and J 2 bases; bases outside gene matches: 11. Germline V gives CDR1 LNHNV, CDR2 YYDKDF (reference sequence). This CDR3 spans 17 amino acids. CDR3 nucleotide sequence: TGTGCCACCAGCAGAATACGGGGACAGCCCGGACAAGAGACCCAGTACTTC. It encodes CATSRIRGQPGQETQYF.

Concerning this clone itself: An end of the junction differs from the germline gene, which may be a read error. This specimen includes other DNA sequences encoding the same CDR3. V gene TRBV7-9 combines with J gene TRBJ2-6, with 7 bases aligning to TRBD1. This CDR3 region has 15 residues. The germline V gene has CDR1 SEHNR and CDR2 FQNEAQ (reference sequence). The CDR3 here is CASSLDRAGANVLTF. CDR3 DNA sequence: TGTGCCAGCAGTTTAGACAGGGCTGGGGCCAACGTCCTGACTTTC.

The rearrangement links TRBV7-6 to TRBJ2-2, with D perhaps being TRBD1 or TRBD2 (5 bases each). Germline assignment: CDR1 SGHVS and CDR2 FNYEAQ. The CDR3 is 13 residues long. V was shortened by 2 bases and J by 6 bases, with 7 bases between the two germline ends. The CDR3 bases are TGTGCCAGCAGCTTATCGGGGCCCGGGGAGCTGTTTTTT. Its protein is CASSLSGPGELFF.

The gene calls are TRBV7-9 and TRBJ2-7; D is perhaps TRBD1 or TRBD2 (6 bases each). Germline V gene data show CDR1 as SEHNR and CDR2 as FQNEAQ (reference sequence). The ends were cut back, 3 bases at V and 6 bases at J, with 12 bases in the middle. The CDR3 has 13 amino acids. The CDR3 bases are TGTGCCAGCAGCTTGGAGGGGGAGTCCGAGCAGTACTTC. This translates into CASSLEGESEQYF.

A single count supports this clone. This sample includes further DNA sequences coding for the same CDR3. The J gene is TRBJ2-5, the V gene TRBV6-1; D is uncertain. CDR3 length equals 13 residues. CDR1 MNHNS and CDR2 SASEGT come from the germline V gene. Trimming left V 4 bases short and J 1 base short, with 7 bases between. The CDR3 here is CASSGLLQETQYF. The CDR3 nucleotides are TGTGCCAGCAGTGGTCTACTCCAAGAGACCCAGTACTTC.

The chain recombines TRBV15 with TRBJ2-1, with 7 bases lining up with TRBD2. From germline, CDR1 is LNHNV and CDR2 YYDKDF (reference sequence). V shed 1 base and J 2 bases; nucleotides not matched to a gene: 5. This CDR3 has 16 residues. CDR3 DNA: TGTGCCACCAGCAGAGGACTAGCCGAACCCTACAATGAGCAGTTCTTC. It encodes CATSRGLAEPYNEQFF. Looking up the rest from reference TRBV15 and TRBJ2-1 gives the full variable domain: DAMVIQNPRYQVTQFGKPVTLSCSQTLNHNVMYWYQQKSSQAPKLLFHYYDKDFNNEADTPDNFQSRRPNTSFCFLDIRSPGLGDTAMYLCATSRGLAEPYNEQFFGPGTRLTVL.

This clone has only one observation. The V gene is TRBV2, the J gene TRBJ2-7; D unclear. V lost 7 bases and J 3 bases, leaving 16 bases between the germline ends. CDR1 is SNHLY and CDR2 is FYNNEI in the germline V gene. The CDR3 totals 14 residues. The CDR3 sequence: CASNPLLGGYEQYF. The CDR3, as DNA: TGTGCCAGCAACCCTTTACTGGGTGGCTACGAGCAGTACTTC. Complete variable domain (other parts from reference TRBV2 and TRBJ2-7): EPEVTQTPSHQVTQMGQEVILRCVPISNHLYFYWYRQILGQKVEFLVSFYNNEISEKSEIFDDQFSVERPDGSNFTLKIRSTKLEDSAMYFCASNPLLGGYEQYFGPGTRLTVT.

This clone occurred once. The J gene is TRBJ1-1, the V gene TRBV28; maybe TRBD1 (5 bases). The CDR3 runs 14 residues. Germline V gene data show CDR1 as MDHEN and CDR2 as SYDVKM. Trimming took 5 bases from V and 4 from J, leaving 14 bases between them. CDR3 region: CASSRPGLSTEAFF. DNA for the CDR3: TGTGCCAGCAGTAGGCCGGGACTGAGCACTGAAGCTTTCTTT.

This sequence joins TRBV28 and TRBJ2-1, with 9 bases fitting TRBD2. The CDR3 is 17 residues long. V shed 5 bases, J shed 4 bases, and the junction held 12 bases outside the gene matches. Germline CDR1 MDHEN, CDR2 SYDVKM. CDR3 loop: CASSPSAGGRLYNEQFF. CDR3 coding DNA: TGTGCCAGCAGTCCCTCAGCGGGAGGCCGGTTATACAATGAGCAGTTCTTC.

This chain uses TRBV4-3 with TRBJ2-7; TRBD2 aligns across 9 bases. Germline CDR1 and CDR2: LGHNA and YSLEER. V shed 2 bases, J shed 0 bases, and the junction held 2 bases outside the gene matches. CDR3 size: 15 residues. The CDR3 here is CASSQLAGPSYEQYF. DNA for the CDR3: TGCGCCAGCAGCCAACTAGCGGGACCCTCCTACGAGCAGTACTTC.

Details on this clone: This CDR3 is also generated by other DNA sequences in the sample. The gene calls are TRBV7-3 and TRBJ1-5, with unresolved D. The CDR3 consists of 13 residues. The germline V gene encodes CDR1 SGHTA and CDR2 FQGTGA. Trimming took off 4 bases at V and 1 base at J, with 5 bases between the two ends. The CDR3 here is CASSSGSNQPQHF. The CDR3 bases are TGTGCCAGCAGCTCCGGGAGCAATCAGCCCCAGCATTTT.

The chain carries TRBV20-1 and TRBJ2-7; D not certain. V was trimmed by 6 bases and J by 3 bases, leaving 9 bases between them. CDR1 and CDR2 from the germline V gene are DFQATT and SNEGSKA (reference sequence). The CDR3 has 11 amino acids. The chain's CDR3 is CSAPGIYEQYF. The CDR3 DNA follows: TGCAGTGCCCCGGGCATCTACGAGCAGTACTTC.

The CDR3 is CASSLAGRLEDTGELFF. The CDR3 DNA follows: TGTGCCAGCAGCTTAGCCGGCAGGCTGGAGGACACCGGGGAGCTGTTTTTT. The chain couples TRBV11-2 to TRBJ2-2; possible D gene TRBD2, 5 bases. Germline V CDR1 and CDR2: SGHAT, FQNNGV. Trimming pared 1 base from V and 3 bases from J, leaving 15 bases between. CDR3 length equals 17 residues.

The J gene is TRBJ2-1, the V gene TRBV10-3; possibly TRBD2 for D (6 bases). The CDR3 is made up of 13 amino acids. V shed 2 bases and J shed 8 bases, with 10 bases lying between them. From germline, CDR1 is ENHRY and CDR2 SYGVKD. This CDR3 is CAISERPGDEQFF. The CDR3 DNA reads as TGTGCCATCAGTGAGCGACCGGGGGATGAGCAGTTCTTC.

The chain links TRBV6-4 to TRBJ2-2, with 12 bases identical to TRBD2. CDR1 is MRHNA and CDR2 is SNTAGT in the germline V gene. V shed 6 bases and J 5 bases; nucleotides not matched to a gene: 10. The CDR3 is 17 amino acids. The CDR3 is CASSPWRTSGRTGELFF. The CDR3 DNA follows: TGTGCCAGCAGCCCATGGAGAACTAGCGGGAGGACCGGGGAGCTGTTTTTT.

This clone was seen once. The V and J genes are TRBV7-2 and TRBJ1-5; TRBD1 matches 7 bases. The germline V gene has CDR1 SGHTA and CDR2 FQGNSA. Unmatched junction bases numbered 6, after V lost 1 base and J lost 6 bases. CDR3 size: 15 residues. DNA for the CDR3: TGTGCCAGCAGCTTAGGTAGGGGGCAGAGTCAGCCCCAGCATTTT. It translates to CASSLGRGQSQPQHF.

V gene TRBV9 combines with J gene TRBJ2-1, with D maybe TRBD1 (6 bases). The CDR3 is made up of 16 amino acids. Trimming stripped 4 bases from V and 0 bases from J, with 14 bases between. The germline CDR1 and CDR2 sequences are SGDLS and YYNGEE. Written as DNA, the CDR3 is TGTGCCAGCAGCAAAAGGACAGACTTCTCCTACAATGAGCAGTTCTTC. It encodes CASSKRTDFSYNEQFF.

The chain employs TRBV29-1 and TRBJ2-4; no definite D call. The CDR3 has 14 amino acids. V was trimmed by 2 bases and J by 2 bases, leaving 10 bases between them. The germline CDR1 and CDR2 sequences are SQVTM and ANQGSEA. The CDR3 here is CSVESVATKNIQYF. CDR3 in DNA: TGCAGCGTTGAAAGTGTGGCAACCAAAAACATTCAGTACTTC.

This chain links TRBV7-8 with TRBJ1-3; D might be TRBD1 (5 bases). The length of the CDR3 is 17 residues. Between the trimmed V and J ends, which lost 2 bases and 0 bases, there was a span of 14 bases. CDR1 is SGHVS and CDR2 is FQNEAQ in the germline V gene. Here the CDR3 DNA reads TGTGCCAGCAGCTTATCAGTCGGGACGGTCTCTGGAAACACCATATATTTT. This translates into CASSLSVGTVSGNTIYF.

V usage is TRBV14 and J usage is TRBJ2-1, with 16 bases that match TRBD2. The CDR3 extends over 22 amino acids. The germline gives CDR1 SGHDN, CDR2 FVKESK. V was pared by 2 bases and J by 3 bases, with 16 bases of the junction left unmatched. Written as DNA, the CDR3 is TGTGCCAGCAGCCAAACCATCCGGGGACTAGCGGGAGGGCTTGCGAACTACAATGAGCAGTTCTTC. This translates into CASSQTIRGLAGGLANYNEQFF. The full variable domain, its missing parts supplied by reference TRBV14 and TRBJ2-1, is EAGVTQFPSHSVIEKGQTVTLRCDPISGHDNLYWYRRVMGKEIKFLLHFVKESKQDESGMPNNRFLAERTGGTYSTLKVQPAELEDSGVYFCASSQTIRGLAGGLANYNEQFFGPGTRLTVL.

The CDR3 spells CASSYRTDTQYF. The CDR3 nucleotides are TGTGCCAGCAGCTACCGCACAGATACGCAGTATTTT. The chain combines TRBV2 with TRBJ2-3; the D is unclear. Between the trimmed V and J ends, which lost 6 bases and 1 base, there was a span of 5 bases. Germline V gives CDR1 SNHLY, CDR2 FYNNEI. The CDR3 contains 12 residues.

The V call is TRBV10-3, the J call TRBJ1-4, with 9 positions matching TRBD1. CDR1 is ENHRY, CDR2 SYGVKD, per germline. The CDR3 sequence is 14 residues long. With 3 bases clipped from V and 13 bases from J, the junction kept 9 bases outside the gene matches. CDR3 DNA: TGTGCCATCAGTGAATGGGACAGGGAAGGTTTACTGTTTTTT. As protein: CAISEWDREGLLFF.

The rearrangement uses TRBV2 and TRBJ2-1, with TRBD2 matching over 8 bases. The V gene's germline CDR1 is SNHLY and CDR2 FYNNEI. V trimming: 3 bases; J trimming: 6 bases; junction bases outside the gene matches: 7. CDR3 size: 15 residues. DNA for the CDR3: TGTGCCAGCAGTGATTTGGGACTAGACCGCAATGAGCAGTTCTTC. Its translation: CASSDLGLDRNEQFF.

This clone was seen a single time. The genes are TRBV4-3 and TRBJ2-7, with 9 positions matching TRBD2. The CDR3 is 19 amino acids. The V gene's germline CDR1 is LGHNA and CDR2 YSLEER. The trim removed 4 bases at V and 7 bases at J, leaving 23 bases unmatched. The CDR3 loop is CASSPNWGLAGRSSGEQYF. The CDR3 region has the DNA TGCGCCAGCAGCCCGAATTGGGGGCTAGCGGGAAGGAGTTCGGGTGAGCAGTACTTC.